The subject of this entry is one T cell receptor (beta chain). This entry is derived from a study of blood T cell repertoires in COVID-19. Study background: Acute and convalescent COVID-19 specimens originated in the United States, Italy and Spain. Sample material is recorded as cDNA or gDNA derived from T cells, B-cell-depleted T cells, or PBMCs.

V lost 0 bases and J lost 6, with 15 bases in between. Germline V gives CDR1 SGHVS, CDR2 FNYEAQ. The CDR3 has 15 amino acids. Original analysis: By means of reference gene primer amplification, nucleated cell counts were estimated. The method was immunoSEQ multiplex PCR; TCRdb's version includes in-frame clones alone and lacks a portion of them. The DNA was the basis for D and trimming; V, J and clone size are from that table. The table lists about 90,000 clones, about 91% of them singletons. The sequence was obtained from a man in his 60s with acute or convalescent COVID-19. Sequenced material: peripheral blood. The chain has TRBV7-6 and TRBJ2-7, with D possibly TRBD2 on 6 matching bases. As DNA, the CDR3 is TGTGCCAGCAGCTTAGCGGGGGGTGGAATAGGCGAGCAGTACTTC. Amino acids: CASSLAGGGIGEQYF.